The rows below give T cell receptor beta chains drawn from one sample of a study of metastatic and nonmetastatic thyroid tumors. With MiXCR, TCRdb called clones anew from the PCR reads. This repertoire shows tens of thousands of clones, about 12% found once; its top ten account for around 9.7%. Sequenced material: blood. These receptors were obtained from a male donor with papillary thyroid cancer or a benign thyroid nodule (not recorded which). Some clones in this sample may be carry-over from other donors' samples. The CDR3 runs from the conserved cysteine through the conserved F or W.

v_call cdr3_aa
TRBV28 CASRLREASYEQYF
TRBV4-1 CASSHGRVPGNTIYF
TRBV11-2 CASSFRSGTQYF
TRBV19 CASSIPGHYSGNTIYF
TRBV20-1 CSAPSGRCKTRETQYF
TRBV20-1 CSASGLAGLPSYEQYF
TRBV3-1 CASSQATTGGYGYTF
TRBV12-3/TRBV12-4 CASSLTGPYEQYF
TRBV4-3 CASSQETGGTPLHF
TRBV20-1 CSAATGGNIPSGEQYF
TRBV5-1 CASGGVQETQYF
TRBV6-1 CASSEAYGAGPKNIQYF
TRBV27 CASSYRSRSSYNEQFF
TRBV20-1 CSAMTGGITGELFF
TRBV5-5 CASSLDGSGANVLTF
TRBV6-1 CASSDRGGAYEQYF
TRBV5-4 CASSLDQLNTDTQYF
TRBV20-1 CSSYTGSKSEQYF
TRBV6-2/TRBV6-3 CASSYYGQGGPNEQFF
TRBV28 CASSLPTGISGSAHEQFF
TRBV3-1 CASSRGDTEAFF
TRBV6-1 CASSPWAANYGYTF
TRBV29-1 CSVGDIRYEQYF
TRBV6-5 CASSLGSGKPLHF
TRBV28 CASMRLAGGRPEQYF
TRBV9 CASSVVKGYSSGANVLTF
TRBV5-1 CASSLVQGGEQFF
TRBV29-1 CSVAGLAGLGAYNEQFF
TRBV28 CASRGPDTEAFF
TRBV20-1 CSPFKREKGTDTQYF
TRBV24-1 CATSDPTSGRWETQYF
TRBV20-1 CSAPPGLAGSTQYF
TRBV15 CATSRDNSHGETQYF
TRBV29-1 CSVEDQWGTEAFF
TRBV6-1 CASRPGAANYGYTF
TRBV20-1 CSARRRVPYEQYF
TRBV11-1 CASSQKGGKVTWELFF
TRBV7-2 CASSLNRGNTGELFF
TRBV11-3 CASSLEGTSGQFF
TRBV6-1 CASDKADNSNQPQHF
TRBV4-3 CASSQDGGSGNTIYF
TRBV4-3 CASSQDGTSGTDTQYF